The 17 T cell receptor beta chains below come from one sample, sequenced in a study of T cell changes during pregnancy in multiple sclerosis. The repertoire was sequenced with immunoSEQ multiplex PCR; TCRdb's copy has only in-frame clones and lacks some. Of about 64,000 clones listed, roughly 96% were seen once; the top ten hold 2% to 3%. Here the sequenced sample was CD8+ T cells from peripheral blood mononuclear cells, taken after pregnancy. These receptors were obtained from a female donor with multiple sclerosis, enrolled in a pregnancy study.

The V call is TRBV4-3, the J call TRBJ2-7; 8 bases fit TRBD1. This CDR3 contains 14 residues. Trimming took 1 base from V and 2 from J; bases not matched to a gene: 1. Per germline, CDR1 LGHNA and CDR2 YSLEER. CDR3 protein: CASSQVDRAYEQYF. Here the CDR3 DNA reads TGCGCCAGCAGCCAAGTGGACAGGGCCTACGAGCAGTACTTC.

This chain links TRBV27 with TRBJ2-7; no firm D call. There are 14 residues in the CDR3. Looked up from germline, CDR1 is MNHEY and CDR2 is SMNVEV (reference sequence). Deletions cut 3 bases from V and 0 bases from J, with 9 bases between. The CDR3 reads CASSFSASSYEQYF. The CDR3 DNA is TGTGCCAGCAGTTTCTCCGCCAGCTCCTACGAGCAGTACTTC.

The chain joins TRBV28 to TRBJ2-7, with D possibly matching TRBD2 (5 bases). Germline assignment: CDR1 MDHEN and CDR2 SYDVKM. This CDR3 is 14 amino acids long. V lost 10 bases and J lost 6, with 22 bases in between. The DNA for the CDR3 is TGTGCCACTACGGAGGCTATCACGGGCTCCGAGCAGTACTTC. Residues: CATTEAITGSEQYF.

This clone is a singleton in its sample. The genes are TRBV19 and TRBJ1-1, with no clear D. This CDR3 spans 13 amino acids. V was clipped by 3 bases and J by 4 bases, with 9 bases between them. Per germline, CDR1 LNHDA and CDR2 SQIVND (reference sequence). The CDR3 spells CASSMSALTEAFF. The DNA of the CDR3 is TGTGCCAGTAGTATGAGCGCCCTCACTGAAGCTTTCTTT.

The chain links TRBV4-3 to TRBJ2-7; possibly TRBD2 for D (5 bases). V was cut by 2 bases and J by 1 base, with 9 bases left in between. This CDR3 has 14 residues. CDR1 LGHNA and CDR2 YSLEER come from the germline V gene. The CDR3 spells CASSQFGESYEQYF. CDR3 sequence (DNA): TGCGCCAGCAGCCAATTTGGGGAGTCCTACGAGCAGTACTTC.

The V call is TRBV4-1, the J call TRBJ2-5; tentative D call: TRBD2 (6 bases). The CDR3 totals 15 residues. V was clipped by 4 bases and J by 3 bases, with 15 bases between them. Germline V lookup: CDR1 MGHRA, CDR2 YSYEKL. In DNA, the CDR3 is TGCGCCAGCAGCCGACGGGACTCCGAAAAAGAGACCCAGTACTTC. The encoded protein is CASSRRDSEKETQYF.

This chain connects TRBV7-8 to TRBJ2-7, with D tentatively TRBD2 (5 bases). The CDR3 is 14 residues long. Germline CDR1 is SGHVS and CDR2 is FQNEAQ. V was shortened by 4 bases and J by 3 bases, with 13 bases between the two germline ends. The CDR3 DNA reads as TGTGCCAGCAGCTCGTTCCCGGGAAGCTACGAGCAGTACTTC. The encoded protein is CASSSFPGSYEQYF.

V is TRBV7-9 and J is TRBJ1-1; 8 bases are a match to TRBD1. Trimming took 6 bases from V and 4 from J; bases not matched to a gene: 4. In germline, CDR1 is SEHNR, CDR2 FQNEAQ (reference sequence). This CDR3 contains 13 residues. The CDR3 sequence is CASRPTGATEAFF. The CDR3 nucleotides read TGTGCCAGCAGGCCGACAGGGGCCACTGAAGCTTTCTTT.

The chain uses TRBV7-3 and TRBJ2-7; 7 nucleotides line up with TRBD1. This CDR3 has 16 amino acids. V was pared by 5 bases and J by 4 bases, with 14 bases of the junction left unmatched. Per germline, CDR1 SGHTA and CDR2 FQGTGA. The CDR3 region is CASSPIPDRVGYEQYF. CDR3 DNA sequence: TGTGCCAGCAGCCCGATACCAGACAGGGTTGGTTACGAGCAGTACTTC.

V is TRBV9 and J is TRBJ1-6; no reliable D call. This CDR3 contains 17 residues. Looked up from germline, CDR1 is SGDLS and CDR2 is YYNGEE. The V and J ends lost 0 bases and 0 bases respectively, with 10 bases between them. CDR3 DNA sequence: TGTGCCAGCAGCGTAGAGGCCGGGAGCTCCTATAATTCACCCCTCCACTTT. It codes for CASSVEAGSSYNSPLHF.

This clone came up once. The chain couples TRBV7-2 to TRBJ2-7, with D perhaps TRBD2 (6 bases). CDR1 SGHTA and CDR2 FQGNSA come from the germline V gene. Trimming left V 2 bases short and J 2 bases short, with 7 bases between. The CDR3 is made up of 13 amino acids. CDR3 nucleotide sequence: TGTGCCAGCAGCTTAACGGGAGCCTACGAGCAGTACTTC. It specifies CASSLTGAYEQYF. Based on the CDR3 plus reference TRBV7-2 and TRBJ2-7, the full variable domain is GAGVSQSPSNKVTEKGKDVELRCDPISGHTALYWYRQSLGQGLEFLIYFQGNSAPDKSGLPSDRFSAERTGGSVSTLTIQRTQQEDSAVYLCASSLTGAYEQYFGPGTRLTVT.

The gene calls are TRBV7-9 and TRBJ2-3; D not resolved. Germline V gene data show CDR1 as SEHNR and CDR2 as FQNEAQ (reference sequence). The CDR3 is 13 residues long. Trimming shortened V by 6 bases and J by 0 bases, and 7 bases separated the two germline ends. Here the CDR3 reads CASRARSTDTQYF. Written as DNA, the CDR3 is TGTGCCAGCAGGGCTAGAAGCACAGATACGCAGTATTTT.

The rearrangement uses TRBV10-3 and TRBJ1-1; 9 bases map to TRBD1. Trimming at V came to 6 bases and at J to 6 bases, leaving 5 bases not matched to a gene. The germline V gene encodes CDR1 ENHRY and CDR2 SYGVKD. The CDR3 is made up of 13 amino acids. CDR3 protein: CAIRGQGEAEAFF. The CDR3 DNA sequence: TGTGCCATCAGGGGACAGGGAGAGGCTGAAGCTTTCTTT.

This chain joins TRBV7-9 and TRBJ2-7; TRBD1 might be the D (5 bases). Trimming removed 6 bases at V and 6 bases at J, with 21 bases between. Looked up from germline, CDR1 is SEHNR and CDR2 is FQNEAQ (reference sequence). This CDR3 has 15 residues. The CDR3 spells CASSFFDSYPREQYF. The CDR3 DNA reads TGTGCCAGCAGTTTTTTCGACAGCTACCCTCGCGAGCAGTACTTC.

J is TRBJ2-5 and V is TRBV28, with 9 bases that match TRBD2. Looked up from germline, CDR1 is MDHEN and CDR2 is SYDVKM. There are 14 residues in the CDR3. J lost 5 bases, V lost 6 bases, and 7 bases had no gene match. Here the CDR3 DNA reads TGTGCCAGCAGGACCCTAGCGGGGATTGAGACCCAGTACTTC. It codes for CASRTLAGIETQYF.

The chain uses TRBV28 and TRBJ2-7, with TRBD2 matching 7 bases. Germline assignment: CDR1 MDHEN and CDR2 SYDVKM. V lost 4 bases to trimming and J lost 5 bases; unmatched junction nucleotides: 17. There are 17 residues in the CDR3. In DNA, the CDR3 is TGTGCCAGCAGTTCCCTCGCACGACTGGCGGGAGCCCACGAGCAGTACTTC. This encodes CASSSLARLAGAHEQYF.

This sequence joins TRBV2 and TRBJ1-1; no clear D gene. The CDR3 sequence is 13 residues long. The germline gives CDR1 SNHLY, CDR2 FYNNEI. V lost 7 bases, J lost 5 bases, and 14 bases lay in between. The CDR3 region is CASNFLRRTEAFF. For the CDR3, the DNA is TGTGCCAGCAACTTCCTGAGAAGAACTGAAGCTTTCTTT.